This T cell receptor (beta chain) is from a study of neurological immune-mediated disorders. The study, taken as a whole, reports: While HTLV-1-associated myelopathy showed the greatest TCR clonal expansion, multiple sclerosis showed the least, falling below healthy controls.

For the unsorted libraries, 2 million PBMCs stored at -80 C served as input. Template-switch 5'RACE cDNA synthesis added a 10-nucleotide unique molecular identifier. Every sequencing run drew on 15-18 subjects and yielded over 160 million TCR-beta sequences. TCRdb redid the calling of the 5' RACE reads with MiXCR, one entry per CDR3 protein. The table has tens of thousands of distinct CDR3 sequences, about 13% seen once. V dropped 6 bases and J dropped 4; count of bases not matched to a gene: 6. This CDR3 has 14 amino acids. Germline lookup yields CDR1 KGHDR and CDR2 SFDVKD. This clonotype was counted ten times or more. The antigen is not known.

The J gene is TRBJ1-2, the V gene TRBV24-1; 8 bases agree with TRBD1. Sequencing was carried out using PBMCs. The sequence derives from a female donor in good health. The CDR3: CATSRTGTGYGYTF. The CDR3 nucleotides are TGTGCCACCAGTCGTACCGGGACAGGCTATGGCTACACCTTC.